These 6 T cell receptor beta chains share one sample of origin, sequenced in a study of T-cell reconstitution after alpha-beta-depleted transplantation in children. Unique molecular identifiers featured in how the TCRbeta library was prepared. TCRdb fed the PCR reads into MiXCR, producing one record per CDR3 protein. The sample has hundreds of thousands of distinct CDR3 sequences, more than 9% seen once; the top ten hold less than 4.5%. Source: PBMCs from the stem cell graft donor, taken from the stem cell graft. Receptors originate from a human donor who donated a stem cell graft to a child with acute myeloid leukemia.

V gene TRBV28 combines with J gene TRBJ2-5, with D uncertain. The CDR3 sequence is 15 residues long. V was shortened by 3 bases and J by 2 bases, with 13 bases between the two germline ends. In germline, CDR1 is MDHEN, CDR2 SYDVKM. CDR3 residues: CASSFPLGGQETQYF. For the CDR3, the DNA is TGTGCCAGCAGTTTTCCCCTCGGCGGTCAAGAGACCCAGTACTTC.

This clonotype appeared a few times. The chain links TRBV6-1 to TRBJ2-2; TRBD1 agrees at 7 bases. The CDR3 loop spans 12 amino acids. V shed 6 bases and J 5 bases; nucleotides not matched to a gene: 0. Germline V CDR1 and CDR2: MNHNS, SASEGT. The CDR3 sequence: CASRGQTGELFF. The DNA of the CDR3 is TGTGCCAGCAGGGGACAGACCGGGGAGCTGTTTTTT.

This chain connects TRBV18 to TRBJ2-3; D might be TRBD1 or TRBD2, each matching 5 bases. V lost 8 bases and J 5 bases, leaving 14 bases between the germline ends. Germline CDR1 and CDR2: KGHSH and LQKENI. This CDR3 is 13 amino acids long. The CDR3 here is CASGNVRGDTQYF. The CDR3 DNA reads as TGTGCCAGCGGCAATGTGAGGGGAGATACGCAGTATTTT.

The table lists this clonotype with a few counts. The chain links TRBV30 to TRBJ1-1; D remains unclear. Trimming left V 0 bases short and J 5 bases short, with 4 bases between. The CDR3 length is 11 residues. Germline-derived CDR1 and CDR2 are GTSNPN and SVGIG (reference sequence). The CDR3 DNA reads TGTGCCTGGAGTGTGGGGACTGAAGCTTTCTTT. Its protein product is CAWSVGTEAFF.

There are many counts of this clonotype. The genes are TRBV5-5 and TRBJ1-2; D call uncertain. This CDR3 spans 14 amino acids. CDR1 SGHKS and CDR2 YYEKEE come from the germline V gene (reference sequence). V shed 0 bases and J shed 0 bases, with 6 bases lying between them. The CDR3 reads CASSLAQSNYGYTF. CDR3 sequence (DNA): TGTGCCAGCAGCTTGGCCCAGTCTAACTATGGCTACACCTTC. The whole variable domain, remainder taken from reference TRBV5-5 and TRBJ1-2, is DAGVTQSPTHLIKTRGQQVTLRCSPISGHKSVSWYQQVLGQGPQFIFQYYEKEERGRGNFPDRFSARQFPNYSSELNVNALLLGDSALYLCASSLAQSNYGYTFGSGTRLTVV.

This clonotype was found a few times. The chain joins TRBV5-1 to TRBJ1-1; D is unresolved. The CDR3 runs to 15 residues. Trimming removed 1 base from V and 0 bases from J, with 10 bases in between. CDR1 is SGHRS, CDR2 YFSETQ, per germline. CDR3 region: CASSLSLSLNTEAFF. The CDR3 DNA is TGCGCCAGCAGCTTGTCTTTATCCCTGAACACTGAAGCTTTCTTT.